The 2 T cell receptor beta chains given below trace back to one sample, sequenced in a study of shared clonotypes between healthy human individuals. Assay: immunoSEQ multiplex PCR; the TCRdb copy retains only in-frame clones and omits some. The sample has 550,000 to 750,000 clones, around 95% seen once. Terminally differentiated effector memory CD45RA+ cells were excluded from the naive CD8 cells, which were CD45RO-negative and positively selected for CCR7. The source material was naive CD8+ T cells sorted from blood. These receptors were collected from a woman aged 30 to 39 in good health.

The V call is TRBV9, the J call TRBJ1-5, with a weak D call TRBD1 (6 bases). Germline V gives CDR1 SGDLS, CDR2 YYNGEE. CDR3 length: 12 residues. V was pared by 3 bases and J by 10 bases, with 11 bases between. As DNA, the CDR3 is TGTGCCAGCAGCGGAAGGGGGGGACCCCAGCATTTT. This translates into CASSGRGGPQHF.

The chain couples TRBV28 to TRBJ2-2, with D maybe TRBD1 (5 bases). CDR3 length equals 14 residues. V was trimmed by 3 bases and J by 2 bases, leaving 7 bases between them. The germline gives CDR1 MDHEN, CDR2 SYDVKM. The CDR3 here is CASSLDTNTGELFF. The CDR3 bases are TGTGCCAGCAGTTTGGACACTAACACCGGGGAGCTGTTTTTT. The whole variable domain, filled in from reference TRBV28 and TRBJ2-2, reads DVKVTQSSRYLVKRTGEKVFLECVQDMDHENMFWYRQDPGLGLRLIYFSYDVKMKEKGDIPEGYSVSREKKERFSLILESASTNQTSMYLCASSLDTNTGELFFGEGSRLTVL.